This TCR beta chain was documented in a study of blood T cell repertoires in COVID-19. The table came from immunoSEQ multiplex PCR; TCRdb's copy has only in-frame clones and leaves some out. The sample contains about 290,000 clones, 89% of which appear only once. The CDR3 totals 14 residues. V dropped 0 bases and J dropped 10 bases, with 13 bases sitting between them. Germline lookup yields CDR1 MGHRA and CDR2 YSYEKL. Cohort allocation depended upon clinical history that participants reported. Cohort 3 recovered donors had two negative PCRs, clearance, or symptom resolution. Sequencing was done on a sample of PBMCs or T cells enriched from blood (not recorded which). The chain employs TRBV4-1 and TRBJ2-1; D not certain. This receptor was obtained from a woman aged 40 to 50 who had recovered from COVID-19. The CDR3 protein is CASSQDPISREQFF. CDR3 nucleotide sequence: TGCGCCAGCAGCCAAGATCCCATAAGCAGGGAGCAGTTCTTC.